This is a list of T cell receptor beta chains from one sample in a study of blood T cell repertoires in COVID-19. Data came from immunoSEQ multiplex PCR; TCRdb stores just in-frame clones and leaves some out. The sample has about 140,000 clones, 85% to 90% seen once; the top ten hold 11%. The sample was peripheral blood. The receptor set was obtained from a woman aged 80 or over with acute or convalescent COVID-19. CDR3s include the opening cysteine and the closing phenylalanine or tryptophan. D genes are given only for firm matches.

TRBJ2-7 TRBD2 TRBV5-1 CASKLGSGGEQYF
TRBJ1-5 NA TRBV21-1 CASSPRTEGNQPQHF
TRBJ1-5 TRBD1 TRBV5-8 CASSHRGGLDQPQHF
TRBJ1-4 TRBD1 TRBV30 CAWKGQQGVEKLFF
TRBJ1-1 TRBD1 TRBV11-2 CASGGQGSDTEAFF
TRBJ2-6 TRBD1 TRBV5-4 CASSASHRGQSSGANVLTF
TRBJ1-6 TRBD1 TRBV2 CASSAGQGYSPLHF
TRBJ1-4 NA TRBV3-1/TRBV3-2 CASSQDFERELFF
TRBJ2-7 NA TRBV5-1 CASSRDIGTYEQYF
TRBJ2-1 NA TRBV6-7 CASSYPPTKNKFF
TRBJ1-6 NA TRBV19 CASSQGSQSPLHF
TRBJ1-2 NA TRBV2 CASSEVMGAGGYTF
TRBJ2-2 TRBD1 TRBV5-1 CASSLGQGIAQGTGELFF
TRBJ2-6 NA TRBV2 CASTGSGANVLTF
TRBJ1-2 TRBD1 TRBV7-2 CASSEGQGYYGYTF
TRBJ2-1 TRBD2 TRBV24-1 CATSDASGGANEQFF
TRBJ2-7 NA TRBV7-2 CASSLEGQRYEQYF
TRBJ1-1 TRBD1 TRBV6-5 CASRYGTANTEAFF
TRBJ1-2 TRBD1 TRBV7-2 CASSLYTGGTYGYTF
TRBJ1-6 TRBD1 TRBV9 CASSSGQGKGNSPLHF
TRBJ2-3 TRBD1 TRBV29-1 CSAGQGANTQYF
TRBJ1-1 NA TRBV24-1 CATSDGPGAEAFF
TRBJ2-7 TRBD1 TRBV13 CASSLGTGGPYEQYF
TRBJ1-2 TRBD1 TRBV28 CASSSPGQGSPGYGYTF
TRBJ2-2 NA TRBV5-1 CASSPRGSRNTGELFF
TRBJ1-2 NA TRBV5-6 CASSLVQGGAYGYTF
TRBJ1-3 NA TRBV12-3/TRBV12-4 CASNTQGNTIYF
TRBJ1-1 NA TRBV11-2 CASTSGGENTEAFF
TRBJ1-6 NA TRBV19 CASSWAKDSPLHF
TRBJ1-1 NA TRBV19 CASTDRGGPNTEAFF
TRBJ1-1 TRBD1 TRBV5-4 CASSLPGQKNTEAFF
TRBJ2-2 TRBD2 TRBV5-4 CASSLATSGGTGELFF
TRBJ1-2 NA TRBV28 CASSLGGAVNYGYTF
TRBJ2-1 TRBD2 TRBV7-3 CASSLSPSGAYNEQFF
TRBJ1-2 TRBD1 TRBV3-1/TRBV3-2 CASSQGQYYGYTF
TRBJ1-2 NA TRBV27 CASSPRGHVYGYTF
TRBJ2-2 NA TRBV11-3 CASSSLQGSDTGELFF
TRBJ1-2 NA TRBV18 CASSPNDSPYGYTF
TRBJ2-1 TRBD2 TRBV11-3 CASSFQGTSGGYNEQFF
TRBJ2-7 TRBD1 TRBV5-5 CASSLEGQGGSYEQYF
TRBJ1-2 TRBD1 TRBV11-2 CASSPLGTGLGYTF
TRBJ2-1 TRBD2 TRBV5-1 CASSFTSGGGDEQFF
TRBJ1-6 NA TRBV10-3 CAISDGQGKSPLHF
TRBJ2-5 TRBD1 TRBV27 CASSPVTGDETQYF
TRBJ2-1 TRBD2 TRBV3-1/TRBV3-2 CASSHDLAGASYNEQFF
TRBJ2-3 TRBD1 TRBV20-1 CSASGTGYTDTQYF
TRBJ1-4 NA TRBV5-1 CASSAGSNEKLFF
TRBJ2-5 NA TRBV7-2 CASSLNRRQGLQTQYF
TRBJ1-4 NA TRBV6-5 CASSNTGLGEEKLFF